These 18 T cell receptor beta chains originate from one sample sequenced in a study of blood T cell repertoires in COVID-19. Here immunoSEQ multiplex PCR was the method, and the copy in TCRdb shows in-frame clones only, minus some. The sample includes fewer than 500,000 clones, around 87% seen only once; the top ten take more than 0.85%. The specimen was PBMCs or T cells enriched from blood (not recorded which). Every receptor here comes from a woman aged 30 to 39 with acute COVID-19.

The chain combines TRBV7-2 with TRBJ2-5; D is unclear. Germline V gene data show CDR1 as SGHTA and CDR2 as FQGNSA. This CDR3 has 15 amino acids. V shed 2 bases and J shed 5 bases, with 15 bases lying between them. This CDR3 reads CASSLQHDAVETQYF. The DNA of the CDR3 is TGTGCCAGCAGCTTACAACACGACGCGGTTGAGACCCAGTACTTC.

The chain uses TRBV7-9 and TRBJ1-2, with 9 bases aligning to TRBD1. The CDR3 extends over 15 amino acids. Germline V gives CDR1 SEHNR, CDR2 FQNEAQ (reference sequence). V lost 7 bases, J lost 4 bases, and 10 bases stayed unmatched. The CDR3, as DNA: TGTGCCAGCACGACACAGGGGGCGCTGGCCTATGGCTACACCTTC. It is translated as CASTTQGALAYGYTF.

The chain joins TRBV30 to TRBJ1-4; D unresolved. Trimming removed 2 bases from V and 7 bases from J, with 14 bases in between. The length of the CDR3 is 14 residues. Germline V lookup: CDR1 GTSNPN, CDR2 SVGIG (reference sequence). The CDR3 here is CAWSPSVRGEKLFF. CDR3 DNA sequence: TGTGCCTGGAGTCCGAGCGTAAGAGGTGAAAAACTGTTTTTT.

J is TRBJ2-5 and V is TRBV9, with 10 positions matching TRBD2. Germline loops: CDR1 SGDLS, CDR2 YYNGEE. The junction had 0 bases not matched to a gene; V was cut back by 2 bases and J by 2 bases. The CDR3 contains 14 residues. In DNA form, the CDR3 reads TGTGCCAGCAGCGTTAGCGGGGGGCAAGAGACCCAGTACTTC. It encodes CASSVSGGQETQYF.

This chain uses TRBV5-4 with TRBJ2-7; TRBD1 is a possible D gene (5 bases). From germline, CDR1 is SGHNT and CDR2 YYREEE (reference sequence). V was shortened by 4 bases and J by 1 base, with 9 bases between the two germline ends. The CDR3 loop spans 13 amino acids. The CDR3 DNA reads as TGTGCCAGCAGCCCTAGGGGATCCTACGAGCAGTACTTC. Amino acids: CASSPRGSYEQYF.

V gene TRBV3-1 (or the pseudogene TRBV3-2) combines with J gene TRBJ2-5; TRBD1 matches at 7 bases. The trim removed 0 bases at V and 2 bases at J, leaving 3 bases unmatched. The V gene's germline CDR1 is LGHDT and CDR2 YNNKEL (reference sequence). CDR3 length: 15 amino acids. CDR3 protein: CASSQERGPQETQYF. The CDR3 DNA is TGTGCCAGCAGCCAAGAGAGGGGGCCTCAAGAGACCCAGTACTTC.

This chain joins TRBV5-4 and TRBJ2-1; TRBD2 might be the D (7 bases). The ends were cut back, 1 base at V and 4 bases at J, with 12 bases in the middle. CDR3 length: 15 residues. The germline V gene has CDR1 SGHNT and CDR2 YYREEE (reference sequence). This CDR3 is CASSLMAGAYNEQFF. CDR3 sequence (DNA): TGTGCCAGCAGCTTGATGGCGGGGGCGTACAATGAGCAGTTCTTC.

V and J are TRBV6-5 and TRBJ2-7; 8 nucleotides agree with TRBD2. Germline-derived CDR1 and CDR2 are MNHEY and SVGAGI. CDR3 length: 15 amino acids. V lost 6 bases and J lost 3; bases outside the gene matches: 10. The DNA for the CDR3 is TGTGCCAGCAGGCCTGGCGGGGGGACGTACTACGAGCAGTACTTC. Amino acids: CASRPGGGTYYEQYF.

CDR3 in DNA: TGTGCCAGTAGTATGACAGCCCCCTATGGCTACACCTTC. Translated: CASSMTAPYGYTF. The V gene is TRBV19, the J gene TRBJ1-2, with D possibly TRBD1 on 5 matching bases. The CDR3 extends over 13 amino acids. Germline V gene lookup returns CDR1 LNHDA and CDR2 SQIVND (reference sequence). Trimming removed 3 bases at V and 4 bases at J, with 9 bases between.

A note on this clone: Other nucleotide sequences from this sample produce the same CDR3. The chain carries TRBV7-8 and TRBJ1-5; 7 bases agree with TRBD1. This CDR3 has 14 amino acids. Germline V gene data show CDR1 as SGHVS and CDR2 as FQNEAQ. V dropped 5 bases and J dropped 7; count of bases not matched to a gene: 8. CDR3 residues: CASSARDSYQPQHF. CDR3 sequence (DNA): TGTGCCAGCAGCGCCCGGGACAGCTACCAGCCCCAGCATTTT.

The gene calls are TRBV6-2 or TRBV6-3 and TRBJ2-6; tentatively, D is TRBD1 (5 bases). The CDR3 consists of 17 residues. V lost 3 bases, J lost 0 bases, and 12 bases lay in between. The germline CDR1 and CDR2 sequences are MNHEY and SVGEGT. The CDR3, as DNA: TGTGCCAGCAGTTATCAGACAGCGAGCTCTGGGGCCAACGTCCTGACTTTC. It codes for CASSYQTASSGANVLTF.

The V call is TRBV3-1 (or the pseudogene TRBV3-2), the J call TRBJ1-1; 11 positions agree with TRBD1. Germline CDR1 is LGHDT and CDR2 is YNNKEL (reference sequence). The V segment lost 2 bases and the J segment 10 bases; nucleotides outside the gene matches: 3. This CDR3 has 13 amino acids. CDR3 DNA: TGTGCCAGCAGCCAAACCGGGACAGGGGGAGCTTTCTTT. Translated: CASSQTGTGGAFF.

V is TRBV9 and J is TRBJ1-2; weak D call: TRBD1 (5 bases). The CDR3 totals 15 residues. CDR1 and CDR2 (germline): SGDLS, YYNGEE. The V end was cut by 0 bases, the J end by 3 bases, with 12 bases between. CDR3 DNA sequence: TGTGCCAGCAGCGTAGAAGGGGTTTCTTACTATGGCTACACCTTC. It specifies CASSVEGVSYYGYTF.

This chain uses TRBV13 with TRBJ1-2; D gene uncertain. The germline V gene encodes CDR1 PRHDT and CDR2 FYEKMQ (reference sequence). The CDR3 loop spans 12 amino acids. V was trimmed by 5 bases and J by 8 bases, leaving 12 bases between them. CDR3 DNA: TGTGCCAGCAGCCAAGACTTTGGGGGCTACACCTTC. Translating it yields CASSQDFGGYTF.

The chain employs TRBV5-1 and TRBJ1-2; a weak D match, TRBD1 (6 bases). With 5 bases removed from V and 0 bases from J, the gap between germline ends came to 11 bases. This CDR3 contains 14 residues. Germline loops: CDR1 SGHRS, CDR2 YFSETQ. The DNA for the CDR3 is TGCGCCAGCAGGGTGACAGGAGCTAACTATGGCTACACCTTC. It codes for CASRVTGANYGYTF.

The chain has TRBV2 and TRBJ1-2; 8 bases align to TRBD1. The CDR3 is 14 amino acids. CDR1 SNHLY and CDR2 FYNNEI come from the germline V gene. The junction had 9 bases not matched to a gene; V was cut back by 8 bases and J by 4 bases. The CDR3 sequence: CASLALDRAYGYTF. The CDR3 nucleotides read TGTGCCAGCTTAGCCTTGGACAGGGCCTATGGCTACACCTTC.

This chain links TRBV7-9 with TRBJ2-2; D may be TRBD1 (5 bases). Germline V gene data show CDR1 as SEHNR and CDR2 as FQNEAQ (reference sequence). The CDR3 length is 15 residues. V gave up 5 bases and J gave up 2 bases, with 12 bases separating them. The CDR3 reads CASSLQETNTGELFF. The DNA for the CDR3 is TGTGCCAGCAGCCTACAGGAGACAAACACCGGGGAGCTGTTTTTT.

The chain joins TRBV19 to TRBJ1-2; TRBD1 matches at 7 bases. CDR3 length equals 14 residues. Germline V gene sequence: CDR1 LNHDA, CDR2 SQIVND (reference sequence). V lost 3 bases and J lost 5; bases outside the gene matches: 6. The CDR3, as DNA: TGTGCCAGTAGTATCCTGGCAGGGGGGTATGGCTACACCTTC. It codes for CASSILAGGYGYTF.